The 5 T cell receptor beta chains below come from one sample, sequenced in a study of T cells in Graves' hyperthyroidism and ophthalmopathy. Using RNA transcripts as the source, TCR beta CDR3 regions were amplified. During a first-round RT-PCR of the TCR CDR3, the HTBI primer set was used. TCRdb fed the multiplex PCR reads into MiXCR, producing one record per CDR3 protein. The top ten clones hold over 6% of a sample with 500,000 to 750,000 distinct CDR3 sequences, 12% to 15% of them seen once. Sequenced material: blood. The receptors come from a woman aged 18-29 years with Graves' ophthalmopathy.

In this sample, this clonotype turned up a few times. CDR3 residues: CASSIGEHTGGTGANVLTF. The CDR3 DNA sequence: TGTGCCAGTAGTATCGGGGAACACACAGGGGGGACTGGGGCCAACGTCCTGACTTTC. The chain recombines TRBV19 with TRBJ2-6; 8 nucleotides line up with TRBD1. CDR3 size: 19 residues. The germline V gene encodes CDR1 LNHDA and CDR2 SQIVND (reference sequence). Trimming at V came to 3 bases and at J to 2 bases, leaving 12 bases not matched to a gene.

This clonotype was found many times. The chain carries TRBV6-2 or TRBV6-3 and TRBJ2-3; D ambiguous. The CDR3 is made up of 11 amino acids. V dropped 2 bases and J dropped 4 bases, with 1 base sitting between them. The V gene's germline CDR1 is MNHEY and CDR2 SVGEGT. In DNA, the CDR3 is TGTGCCAGCAGTTACGCAGATACGCAGTATTTT. Translation: CASSYADTQYF.

This clonotype showed up many times. J is TRBJ2-7 and V is TRBV14; 9 nucleotides match TRBD1. The CDR3 covers 15 residues. J was trimmed by 3 bases and V by 3 bases; bases with no gene match: 6. Germline CDR1 is SGHDN and CDR2 is FVKESK. The CDR3 region is CASSHGQGPLYEQYF. The CDR3 DNA is TGTGCCAGCAGCCATGGACAGGGGCCCCTCTACGAGCAGTACTTC.

Comments on this clonotype: This could be a read error, since a much larger clone is one nucleotide away. The gene calls are TRBV27 and TRBJ1-5; no clear D gene. This CDR3 is 13 amino acids long. CDR1 is MNHEY, CDR2 SMNVEV, per germline (reference sequence). The CDR3 region has the DNA TGTGCCAGCAGTGGTTATAGCAATCAGCCCCGGCATTTT. This codes for CASSGYSNQPRHF.

This clonotype was observed a few times. The gene calls are TRBV19 and TRBJ2-2; TRBD1 might be the D (6 bases). This CDR3 comprises 13 residues. Per the germline V gene, CDR1 is LNHDA and CDR2 is SQIVND (reference sequence). V lost 11 bases, J lost 5 bases, and 15 bases lay in between. CDR3: CAVLSQGTGELFF. CDR3 sequence (DNA): TGTGCCGTCCTGTCGCAGGGGACCGGGGAGCTGTTTTTT.